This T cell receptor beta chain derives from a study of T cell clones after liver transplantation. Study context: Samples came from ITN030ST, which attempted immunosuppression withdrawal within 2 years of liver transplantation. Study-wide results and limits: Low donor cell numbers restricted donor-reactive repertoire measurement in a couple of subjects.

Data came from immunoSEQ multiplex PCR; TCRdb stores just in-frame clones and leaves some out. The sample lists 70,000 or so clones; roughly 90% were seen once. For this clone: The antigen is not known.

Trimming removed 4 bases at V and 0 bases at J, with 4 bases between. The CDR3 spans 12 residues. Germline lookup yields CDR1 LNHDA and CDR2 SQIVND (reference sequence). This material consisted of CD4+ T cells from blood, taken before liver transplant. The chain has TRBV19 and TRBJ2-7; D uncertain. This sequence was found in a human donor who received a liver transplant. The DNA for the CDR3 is TGTGCCAGTAGTAGCGCCTCCTACGAGCAGTACTTC. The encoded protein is CASSSASYEQYF.